Listed below are T cell receptor beta chains from one sample, sequenced in a study of cytomegalovirus exposure and HLA in healthy donors. Using immunoSEQ multiplex PCR, the repertoire was profiled, and TCRdb retains in-frame clones only, with some absent. The data show under 200,000 clones, 75% to 90% seen once. The specimen was PBMCs. These receptors originate from a girl aged 2 to 10 in good health and CMV-seropositive. CDR3s include the opening cysteine and the closing phenylalanine or tryptophan. The D gene is left open where the match is weak.

v_gene,j_gene,d_gene,CDR3aa
TRBV4-1,TRBJ2-1,.,CASSQGLPGAHLGIYEQFF
TRBV18,TRBJ2-4,TRBD1,CASSPRRTGGGGNIQYF
TRBV5-1,TRBJ2-3,.,CASSSQGSDTQYF
TRBV13,TRBJ2-7,TRBD2,CASSSLAGRDEQYF
TRBV5-1,TRBJ2-3,TRBD2,CASSFGTSGGTDTQYF
TRBV9,TRBJ2-1,TRBD2,CASSVFASGYNEQFF
TRBV6-1,TRBJ2-1,.,CASSEPGVSYNEQFF
TRBV4-1,TRBJ2-2,TRBD2,CASSQVEVGLVKTGELFF
TRBV7-9,TRBJ2-7,TRBD2,CASSLAGGQNEQYF
TRBV5-4,TRBJ2-5,TRBD1,CASSLERQGGRETQYF
TRBV19,TRBJ2-5,TRBD2,CASSMGSGRGETQYF
TRBV6-5,TRBJ2-6,.,CASRAAGANVLTF
TRBV7-9,TRBJ1-2,.,CASSSSATTTGSRAGYTF
TRBV6-6,TRBJ1-6,.,CASSYSRRDNSPLHF